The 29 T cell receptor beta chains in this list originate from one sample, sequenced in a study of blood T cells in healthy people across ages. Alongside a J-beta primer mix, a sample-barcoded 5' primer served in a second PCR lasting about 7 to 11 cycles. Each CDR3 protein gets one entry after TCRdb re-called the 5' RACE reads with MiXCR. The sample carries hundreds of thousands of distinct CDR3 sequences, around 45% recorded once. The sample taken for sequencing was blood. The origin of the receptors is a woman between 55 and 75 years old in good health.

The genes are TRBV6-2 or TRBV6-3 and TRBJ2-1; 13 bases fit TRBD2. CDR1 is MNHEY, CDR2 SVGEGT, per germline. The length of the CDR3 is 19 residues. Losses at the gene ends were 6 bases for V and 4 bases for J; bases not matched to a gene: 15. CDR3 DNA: TGTGCCAGCAGGGTGGGGTGGACTAGCGGGAGCAAGATGTACAATGAGCAGTTCTTC. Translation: CASRVGWTSGSKMYNEQFF.

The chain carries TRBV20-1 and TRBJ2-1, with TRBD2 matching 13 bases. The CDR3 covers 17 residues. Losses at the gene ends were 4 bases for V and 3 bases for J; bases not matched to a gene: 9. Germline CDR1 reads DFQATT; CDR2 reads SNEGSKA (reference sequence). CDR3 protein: CSANGLAGASLYNEQFF. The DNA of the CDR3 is TGCAGTGCTAACGGACTAGCGGGAGCCTCACTCTACAATGAGCAGTTCTTC.

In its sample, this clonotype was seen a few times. CDR3 DNA: TGTGCCAGCAGCCCTAGACAGGGACATTCCTATGGCTACACCTTC. It codes for CASSPRQGHSYGYTF. This chain joins TRBV7-2 and TRBJ1-2; 7 bases are a match to TRBD1. With 5 bases clipped from V and 4 bases from J, the junction kept 10 bases outside the gene matches. Germline CDR1 and CDR2: SGHTA and FQGNSA. The length of the CDR3 is 15 residues.

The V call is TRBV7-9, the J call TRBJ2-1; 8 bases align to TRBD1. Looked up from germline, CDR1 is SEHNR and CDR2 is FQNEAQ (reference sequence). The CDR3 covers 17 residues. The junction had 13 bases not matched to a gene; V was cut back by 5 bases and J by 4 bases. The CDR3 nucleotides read TGTGCCAGCAGCCCCCTTCCCGGGACAGGCTTTTACAATGAGCAGTTCTTC. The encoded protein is CASSPLPGTGFYNEQFF.

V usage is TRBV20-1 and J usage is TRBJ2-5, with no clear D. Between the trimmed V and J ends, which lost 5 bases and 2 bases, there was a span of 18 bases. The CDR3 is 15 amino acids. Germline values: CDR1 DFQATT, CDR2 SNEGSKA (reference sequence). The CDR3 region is CSAEVAAKSQETQYF. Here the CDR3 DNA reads TGCAGTGCTGAGGTGGCAGCCAAATCACAAGAGACCCAGTACTTC.

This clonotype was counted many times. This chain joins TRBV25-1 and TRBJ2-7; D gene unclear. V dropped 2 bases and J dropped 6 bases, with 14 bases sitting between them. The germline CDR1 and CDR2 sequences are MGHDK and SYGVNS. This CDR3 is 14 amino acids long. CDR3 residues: CASSEDGLTGEQYF. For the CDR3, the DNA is TGTGCCAGCAGTGAAGACGGGCTCACGGGCGAGCAGTACTTC.

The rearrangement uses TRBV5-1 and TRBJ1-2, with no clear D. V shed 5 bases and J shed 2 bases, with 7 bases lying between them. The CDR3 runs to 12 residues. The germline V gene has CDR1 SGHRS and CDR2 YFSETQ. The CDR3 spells CASRSANYGYTF. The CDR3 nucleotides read TGCGCCAGCAGAAGTGCGAACTATGGCTACACCTTC.

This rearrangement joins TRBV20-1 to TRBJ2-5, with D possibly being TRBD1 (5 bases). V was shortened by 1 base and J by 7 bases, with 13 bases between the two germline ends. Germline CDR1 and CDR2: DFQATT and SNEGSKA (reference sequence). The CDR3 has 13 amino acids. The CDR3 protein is CSARADTQGTQYF. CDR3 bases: TGCAGTGCTAGAGCGGACACTCAGGGGACCCAGTACTTC.

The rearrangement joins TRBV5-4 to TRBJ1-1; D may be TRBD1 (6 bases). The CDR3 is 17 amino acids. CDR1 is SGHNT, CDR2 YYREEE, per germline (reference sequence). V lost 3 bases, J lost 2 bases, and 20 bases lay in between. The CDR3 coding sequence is TGTGCCAGCAGCTCGCGATCATCAGGGGATGTAAACACTGAAGCTTTCTTT. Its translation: CASSSRSSGDVNTEAFF.

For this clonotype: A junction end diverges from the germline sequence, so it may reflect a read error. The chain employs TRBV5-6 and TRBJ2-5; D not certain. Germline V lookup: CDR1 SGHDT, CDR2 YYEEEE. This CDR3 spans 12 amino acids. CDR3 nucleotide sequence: TGTGCCAGCATCTTGGCCCAAGAGACCCAGTACTTC. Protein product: CASILAQETQYF.

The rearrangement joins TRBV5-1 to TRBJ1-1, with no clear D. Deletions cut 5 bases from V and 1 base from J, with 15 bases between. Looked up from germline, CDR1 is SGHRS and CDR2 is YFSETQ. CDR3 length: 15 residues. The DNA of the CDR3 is TGCGCCAGCAGTTATGCCGGGTCGTCGAACACTGAAGCTTTCTTT. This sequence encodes CASSYAGSSNTEAFF.

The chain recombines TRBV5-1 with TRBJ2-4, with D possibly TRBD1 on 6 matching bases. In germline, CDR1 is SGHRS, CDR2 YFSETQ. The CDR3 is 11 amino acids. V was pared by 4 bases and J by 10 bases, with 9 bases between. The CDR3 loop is CASSQQGIQYF. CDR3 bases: TGCGCCAGCAGCCAGCAGGGGATTCAGTACTTC.

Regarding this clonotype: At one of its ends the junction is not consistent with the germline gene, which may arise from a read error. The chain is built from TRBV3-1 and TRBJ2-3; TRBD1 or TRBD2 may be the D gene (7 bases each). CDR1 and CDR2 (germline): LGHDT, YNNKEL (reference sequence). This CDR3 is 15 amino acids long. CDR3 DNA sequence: TGCGCCAACAGCCAGCGGGACAGCCGCACAGATACGCAGTATTTT. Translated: CANSQRDSRTDTQYF.

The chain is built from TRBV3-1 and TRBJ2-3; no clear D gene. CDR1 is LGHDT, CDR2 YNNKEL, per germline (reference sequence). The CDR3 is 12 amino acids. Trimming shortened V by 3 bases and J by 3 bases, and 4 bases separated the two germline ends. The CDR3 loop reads CASSHTTDTQYF. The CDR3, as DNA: TGTGCCAGCAGCCACACAACAGATACGCAGTATTTT.

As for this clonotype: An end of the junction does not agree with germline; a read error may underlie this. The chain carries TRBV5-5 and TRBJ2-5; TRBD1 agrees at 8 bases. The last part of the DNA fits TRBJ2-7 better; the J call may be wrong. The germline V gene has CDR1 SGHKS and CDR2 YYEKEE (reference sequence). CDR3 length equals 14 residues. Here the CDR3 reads CASSNGQGSSEQYF. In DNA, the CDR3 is TGTGCCAGCAGCAACGGACAGGGATCCTCCGAGCAGTACTTC.

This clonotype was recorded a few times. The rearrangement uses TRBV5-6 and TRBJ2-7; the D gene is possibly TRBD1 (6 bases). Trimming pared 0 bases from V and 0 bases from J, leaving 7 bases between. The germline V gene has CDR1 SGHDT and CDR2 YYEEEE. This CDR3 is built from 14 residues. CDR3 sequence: CASSLGQDSYEQYF. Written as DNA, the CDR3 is TGTGCCAGCAGCTTGGGACAGGACTCCTACGAGCAGTACTTC.

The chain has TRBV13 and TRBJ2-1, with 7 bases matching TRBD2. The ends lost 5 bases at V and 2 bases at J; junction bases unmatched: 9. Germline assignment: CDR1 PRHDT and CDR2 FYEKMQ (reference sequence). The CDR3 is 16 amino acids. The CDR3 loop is CASSGSLADPYNEQFF. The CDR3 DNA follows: TGTGCCAGCAGCGGAAGCCTAGCGGATCCCTACAATGAGCAGTTCTTC. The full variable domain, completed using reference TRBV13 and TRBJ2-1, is AAGVIQSPRHLIKEKRETATLKCYPIPRHDTVYWYQQGPGQDPQFLISFYEKMQSDKGSIPDRFSAQQFSDYHSELNMSSLELGDSALYFCASSGSLADPYNEQFFGPGTRLTVL.

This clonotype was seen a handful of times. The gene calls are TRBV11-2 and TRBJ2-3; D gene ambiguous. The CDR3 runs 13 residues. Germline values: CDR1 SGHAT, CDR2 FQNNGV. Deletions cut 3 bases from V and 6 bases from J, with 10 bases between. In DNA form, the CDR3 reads TGTGCCAGCAGCTTCCGGTCGGTGGATACGCAGTATTTT. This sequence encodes CASSFRSVDTQYF. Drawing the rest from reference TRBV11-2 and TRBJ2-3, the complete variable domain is EAGVAQSPRYKIIEKRQSVAFWCNPISGHATLYWYQQILGQGPKLLIQFQNNGVVDDSQLPKDRFSAERLKGVDSTLKIQPAKLEDSAVYLCASSFRSVDTQYFGPGTRLTVL.

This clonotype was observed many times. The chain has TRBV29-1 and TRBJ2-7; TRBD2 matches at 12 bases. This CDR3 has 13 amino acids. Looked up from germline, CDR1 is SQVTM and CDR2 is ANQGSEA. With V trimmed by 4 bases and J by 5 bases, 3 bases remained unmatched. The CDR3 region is CSVGASGRDEQYF. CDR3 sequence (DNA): TGCAGCGTTGGCGCTAGCGGGAGGGACGAGCAGTACTTC.

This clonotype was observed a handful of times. CDR3 nucleotides: TGTGCCAGCAGGCGGGACACCAACCAAGAGACCCAGTACTTC. It is translated as CASRRDTNQETQYF. This chain joins TRBV7-2 and TRBJ2-5; D is tentatively TRBD1 or TRBD2 (6 bases each). Germline CDR1 is SGHTA and CDR2 is FQGNSA. This CDR3 comprises 14 residues. V dropped 6 bases and J dropped 0 bases, with 11 bases sitting between them.

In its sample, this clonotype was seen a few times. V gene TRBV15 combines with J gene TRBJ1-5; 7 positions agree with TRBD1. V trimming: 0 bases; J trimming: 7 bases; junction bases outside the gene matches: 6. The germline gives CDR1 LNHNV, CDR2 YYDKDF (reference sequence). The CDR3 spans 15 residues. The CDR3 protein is CATSRDDRVGQPQHF. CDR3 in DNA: TGTGCCACCAGCAGAGACGACAGGGTCGGGCAGCCCCAGCATTTT.

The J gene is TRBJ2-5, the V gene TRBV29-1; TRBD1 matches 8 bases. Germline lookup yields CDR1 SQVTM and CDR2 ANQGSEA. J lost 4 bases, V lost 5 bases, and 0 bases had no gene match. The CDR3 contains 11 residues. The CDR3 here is CSVTGGETQYF. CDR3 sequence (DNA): TGCAGCGTTACAGGGGGAGAGACCCAGTACTTC.

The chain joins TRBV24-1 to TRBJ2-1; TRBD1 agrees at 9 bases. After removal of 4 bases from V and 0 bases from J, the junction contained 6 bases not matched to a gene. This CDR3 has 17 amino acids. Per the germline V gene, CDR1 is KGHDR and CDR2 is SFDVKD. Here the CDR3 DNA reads TGTGCCACCAGTGAGGACAGGGGATCTTACTCCTACAATGAGCAGTTCTTC. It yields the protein CATSEDRGSYSYNEQFF.

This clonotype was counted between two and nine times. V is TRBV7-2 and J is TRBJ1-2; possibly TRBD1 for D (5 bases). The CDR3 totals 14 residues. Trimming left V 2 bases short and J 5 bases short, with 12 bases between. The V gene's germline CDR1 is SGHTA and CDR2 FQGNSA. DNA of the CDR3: TGTGCCAGCAGCTTACAACCAGGGACGTATGGCTACACCTTC. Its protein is CASSLQPGTYGYTF.

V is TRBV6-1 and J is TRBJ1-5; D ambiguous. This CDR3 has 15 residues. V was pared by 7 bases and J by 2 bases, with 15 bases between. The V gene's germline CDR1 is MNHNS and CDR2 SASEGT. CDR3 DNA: TGTGCCAGCAATGCAGGACCGCTTGGCAATCAGCCCCAGCATTTT. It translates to CASNAGPLGNQPQHF.

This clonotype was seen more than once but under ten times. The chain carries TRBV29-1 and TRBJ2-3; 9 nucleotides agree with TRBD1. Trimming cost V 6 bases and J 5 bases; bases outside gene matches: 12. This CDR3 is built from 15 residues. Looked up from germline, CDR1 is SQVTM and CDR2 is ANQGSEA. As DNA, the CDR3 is TGCAGCGTAGAGGGAGCACAGGGGGCCGGAGATACGCAGTATTTT. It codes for CSVEGAQGAGDTQYF.

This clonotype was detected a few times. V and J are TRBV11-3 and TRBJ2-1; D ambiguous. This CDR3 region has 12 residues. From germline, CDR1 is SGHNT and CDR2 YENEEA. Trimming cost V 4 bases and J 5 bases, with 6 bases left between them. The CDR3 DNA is TGTGCCAGCAGCTCAGTCAACAATGAGCAGTTCTTC. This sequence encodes CASSSVNNEQFF.

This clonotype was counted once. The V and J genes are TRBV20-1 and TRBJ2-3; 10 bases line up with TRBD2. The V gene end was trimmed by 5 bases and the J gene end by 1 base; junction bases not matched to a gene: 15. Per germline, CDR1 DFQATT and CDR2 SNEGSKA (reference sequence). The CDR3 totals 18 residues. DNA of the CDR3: TGCAGTGCTCCAATTACTAGCGGGGCTTTGAGTGGCACAGATACGCAGTATTTT. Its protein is CSAPITSGALSGTDTQYF.

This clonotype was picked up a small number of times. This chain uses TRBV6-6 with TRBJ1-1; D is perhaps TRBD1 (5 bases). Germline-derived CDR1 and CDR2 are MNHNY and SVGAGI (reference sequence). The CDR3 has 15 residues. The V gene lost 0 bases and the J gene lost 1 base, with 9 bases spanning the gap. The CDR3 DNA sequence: TGTGCCAGCAGTTACTCGGGGGGTGGGAACACTGAAGCTTTCTTT. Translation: CASSYSGGGNTEAFF.